Listed below are T cell receptor beta chains from one sample, sequenced in a study of blood T cells in healthy people across ages. TCRdb reanalysed the 5' RACE reads using MiXCR and keeps one entry per CDR3 protein. Found here are some 900,000 distinct CDR3 sequences, about 48% of them singletons; the top ten hold around 15%. The sequenced material came from blood. All receptors come from a man aged 25-45 years in good health. Both conserved end residues are part of each CDR3. Part of the rows lack a size; the others show once, few, many or a class for expanded clones.

abundance,v_gene,CDR3aa
NA,TRBV7-9,CVSSFTGYQETQYF
NA,TRBV6-6,CASDTGTGGHNEQFF
few,TRBV7-9,CASSLGTGWNEKLFF
few,TRBV5-5,CASSIGTGRSADTQYF
NA,TRBV5-1,CASSTPTTGPFLEQYF
few,TRBV3-1,CASSQAPGATRPTQYF
NA,TRBV29-1,CSAPGPAGETQYF
few,TRBV19,CASTTQGLGADTQYF
NA,TRBV2,CASSAEREETQYF
few,TRBV3-1,CASSPTRDGLQYF
NA,TRBV6-1,CASSEAGLGQETQYF
many,TRBV15,CATSRDKGARQPQHF
NA,TRBV12-3/TRBV12-4,CASSLQDTVYNEQFF
NA,TRBV12-3/TRBV12-4,CASSNGQGTRAFF
few,TRBV5-4,CASRVLLSSGANVLTF
NA,TRBV6-5,CASSYSAGPNQPQHF
NA,TRBV10-2,CASSVSGKEQYF
NA,TRBV20-1,CSASTATYEQYF
NA,TRBV2,CASRADASNQPQHF
NA,TRBV25-1,CASSLPGQTNTEAFF
NA,TRBV6-4,CASSQGASSTDTQYF
NA,TRBV12-3/TRBV12-4,CASSARQTIHYGYTF
NA,TRBV5-1,CASSSPTGNTGELFF
NA,TRBV7-9,CASSLMGMSNQPQHF
NA,TRBV11-2,CASSPLHKNEAFF
NA,TRBV12-5,CASGLGPRGEVYNEQFF
NA,TRBV28,CANSGITGSYEQYF
NA,TRBV11-3,CASSPSRYYEQYF
NA,TRBV10-3,CAIKASTDTQYF
NA,TRBV3-1,CASTKKGQEAYEQYF
NA,TRBV4-3,CASSQDPLSGPSSTDTQYF
NA,TRBV5-4,CASSLADGQGQLFF
NA,TRBV28,CASSLFGAQETQYF
many,TRBV27,CASSLRGSYNEQFF
NA,TRBV7-2,CASSLVASGNLLREQYF
few,TRBV3-1,CASSQGIRGGTDTQYF
NA,TRBV4-1,CASSQESGGASGYTF
NA,TRBV6-2/TRBV6-3,CASSRTGNNQPQHF
NA,TRBV30,CAWSPGGTANYGYTF
few,TRBV27,CASSLTDRSRYEQYF
few,TRBV20-1,CSAPFTSGGALTDTQYF
NA,TRBV5-6,CASMGLSADTQYF
once,TRBV20-1,CSATRQGSTDTQYF
NA,TRBV12-3/TRBV12-4,CASSLPGESPLHF
NA,TRBV20-1,CSASQQGGTNEKLFF
many,TRBV28,CASSLTGTNEKLFF
NA,TRBV5-6,CASRGVGLAGDSSYNEQFF
NA,TRBV4-1,CASSQVRESYEQYF
few,TRBV4-1,CASSQDPWGSSYGYTF
NA,TRBV28,CASKAQRRNSPLHF
NA,TRBV2,CASRPDAGELFF
NA,TRBV6-5,CASSPGTSRGQETQYF
NA,TRBV3-1,CASSQGGVTEAFF
NA,TRBV6-1,CASSHGTQGNNEQFF
few,TRBV27,CASSLSRAGGFYEQYF